Included here is one T cell receptor (beta chain) sequence, with context. The source of the sample is a study of siplizumab effects on memory and regulatory T cells. The germline V gene encodes CDR1 SEHNR and CDR2 FQNEAQ (reference sequence). The CDR3 is 13 amino acids. The V gene lost 3 bases and the J gene lost 0 bases, with 6 bases spanning the gap. Clones were sequenced by immunoSEQ multiplex PCR, and TCRdb holds only the in-frame ones, with some missing. The sample includes about 50,000 clones, less than 90% of them seen just once. What was sequenced was naive CD8+ T cells sorted from blood. The sequence came from a human donor in good health. The chain combines TRBV7-9 with TRBJ2-7; D is unresolved. CDR3 coding DNA: TGTGCCAGCAGCTTTCCAAGCTCCTACGAGCAGTACTTC. Amino acid sequence: CASSFPSSYEQYF.